The rows below give T cell receptor beta chains drawn from one sample of a study of glioma-infiltrating T cells after dendritic cell vaccination. Libraries were prepared by immunoSEQ multiplex PCR; TCRdb keeps only in-frame clonotypes and omits some of them. The sample records tens of thousands of clones, 65% to 90% being singletons. The sequencing used blood, collected before dendritic cell vaccination. The receptors here all came from a human donor with glioblastoma. Each CDR3 is given with its conserved first and last residue. D genes are given only for firm matches. Some rows mark clone size as missing; the rest say once, few, many or name a class of expanded clone.

clone_size	v_call	d_call	j_call	cdr3_aa	cdr3_nt
-	TRBV4-1	-	TRBJ1-4	CASSQERGSNIVNEKLFF	TGCGCCAGCAGCCAAGAGAGAGGCTCCAATATCGTTAATGAAAAACTGTTTTTT
-	TRBV5-1	-	TRBJ2-2	CASSQNTGELFF	TGCGCCAGCAGCCAGAACACCGGGGAGCTGTTTTTT
once	TRBV27	-	TRBJ1-5	CASSKDQGPGQPQHF	TGTGCCAGCAGTAAAGACCAGGGCCCTGGTCAGCCCCAGCATTTT
-	TRBV15	TRBD2	TRBJ2-1	CATSTSGRAYNEQFF	TGTGCCACCAGCACGTCCGGGAGGGCCTACAATGAGCAGTTCTTC
-	TRBV11-2	-	TRBJ1-2	CASTPGGYYGYTF	TGTGCCAGCACCCCGGGAGGGTACTATGGCTACACCTTC
-	TRBV11-3	TRBD2	TRBJ2-1	CASSRIQAGLTYNEQFF	TGTGCCAGCAGCCGAATACAAGCGGGACTTACCTACAATGAGCAGTTCTTC
-	TRBV6-1	-	TRBJ1-5	CASSLQGSNQPQHF	TGTGCCAGCAGTCTACAGGGAAGCAATCAGCCCCAGCATTTT
-	TRBV30	-	TRBJ1-2	CAWGRAGSRDYGYTF	TGTGCCTGGGGGAGGGCCGGATCGAGGGACTATGGCTACACCTTC
-	TRBV18	TRBD1	TRBJ1-6	CASSPKGAESPLHF	TGTGCCAGCTCACCAAAGGGGGCAGAGTCACCCCTCCACTTT
-	TRBV11-3	TRBD2	TRBJ2-1	CASSPGTSGATYNEQFF	TGTGCCAGCAGCCCCGGGACTAGCGGGGCTACCTACAATGAGCAGTTCTTC
-	TRBV7-9	TRBD2	TRBJ2-1	CASSLSLAELDEQFF	TGTGCCAGCAGCTTAAGTCTAGCGGAATTAGATGAGCAGTTCTTC
-	TRBV11-2	-	TRBJ1-1	CASLLNRNTEAFF	TGTGCCAGCTTACTTAACCGGAACACTGAAGCTTTCTTT
-	TRBV6-4	TRBD1	TRBJ2-3	CASSLGQGIDTQYF	TGTGCCAGCAGTCTGGGACAGGGGATAGATACGCAGTATTTT
-	TRBV30	TRBD2	TRBJ2-1	CAWSGSGRVGTYNEQFF	TGTGCCTGGAGTGGTAGCGGGAGGGTCGGCACCTACAATGAGCAGTTCTTC
-	TRBV14	-	TRBJ1-2	CASSRGRAYGYTF	TGTGCCAGCAGTAGGGGGAGAGCCTATGGCTACACCTTC
-	TRBV6-1	TRBD2	TRBJ2-7	CASSDGPSRGYSYEQYF	TGTGCCAGCAGTGACGGGCCGTCGCGGGGGTACTCCTACGAGCAGTACTTC
few	TRBV2	TRBD1	TRBJ2-5	CASRAGTGKMETQYF	TGTGCCAGCAGGGCCGGGACAGGGAAGATGGAGACCCAGTACTTC
-	TRBV7-2	TRBD1	TRBJ2-6	CASSLRGRTPVLTF	TGTGCCAGCAGCTTAAGGGGGCGCACCCCCGTCCTGACTTTC
-	TRBV5-1	TRBD1	TRBJ1-2	CASSLARDRVQHGYTF	TGCGCCAGCAGCTTGGCCCGGGACAGGGTTCAGCATGGCTACACCTTC
-	TRBV18	TRBD1	TRBJ1-1	CASSLRQGARGTEAFF	TGTGCCAGCTCACTAAGACAGGGGGCTCGGGGCACTGAAGCTTTCTTT
-	TRBV11-2	-	TRBJ1-4	CASSLDRGSEKLFF	TGTGCCAGCAGCTTAGATAGGGGGTCTGAAAAACTGTTTTTT
-	TRBV13	-	TRBJ1-1	CASSPQLGVRTEAFF	TGTGCCAGCAGCCCCCAGCTCGGAGTGAGGACTGAAGCTTTCTTT
-	TRBV19	-	TRBJ1-5	CASSRGMDLVDSNQPQHF	TGTGCCAGTAGTAGAGGGATGGACCTTGTAGATAGCAATCAGCCCCAGCATTTT
-	TRBV18	TRBD2	TRBJ2-7	CASSQGTSGGISYEQYF	TGTGCCAGCTCACAGGGCACTAGCGGGGGTATTAGCTACGAGCAGTACTTC
-	TRBV19	-	TRBJ1-2	CASNPAGGGDIYGYTF	TGTGCCAGTAACCCGGCGGGGGGAGGCGATATATATGGCTACACCTTC
once	TRBV6-6	TRBD2	TRBJ2-7	CASSYEAGAPGEQYF	TGTGCCAGCAGTTACGAAGCGGGAGCCCCAGGAGAGCAGTACTTC
-	TRBV30	TRBD1	TRBJ1-5	CAWSGGTVQQPQHF	TGTGCCTGGAGTGGGGGGACAGTTCAACAGCCCCAGCATTTT
-	TRBV5-4	-	TRBJ2-3	CASSFGGLTDTQYF	TGTGCCAGCAGCTTCGGCGGCCTCACAGATACGCAGTATTTT
-	TRBV12-5	-	TRBJ2-7	CASGSGLSSPYEQYF	TGTGCTAGTGGGTCGGGACTTTCGAGTCCCTACGAGCAGTACTTC
-	TRBV9	-	TRBJ1-4	CASSVAPQVENEKLFF	TGTGCCAGCAGCGTAGCCCCACAGGTGGAGAATGAAAAACTGTTTTTT
-	TRBV7-6	-	TRBJ2-3	CASSPGDSTDTQYF	TGTGCCAGCAGCCCAGGGGACAGCACAGATACGCAGTATTTT
-	TRBV14	TRBD1	TRBJ1-1	CASSLRTGLNTEAFF	TGTGCCAGCAGTCTTAGGACAGGGTTGAACACTGAAGCTTTCTTT
once	TRBV29-1	TRBD1	TRBJ1-1	CSVDRGQLNTEAFF	TGCAGCGTTGACAGGGGACAGCTGAACACTGAAGCTTTCTTT
-	TRBV11-2	TRBD1	TRBJ1-2	CASSPGAGGKANYGYTF	TGTGCCAGCAGCCCCGGGGCAGGGGGCAAGGCTAACTATGGCTACACCTTC
few	TRBV14	-	TRBJ1-1	CASSFRAQNTEAFF	TGTGCCAGCAGCTTCAGGGCCCAGAACACTGAAGCTTTCTTT
-	TRBV27	-	TRBJ1-2	CASRSPVQQVKGYTF	TGTGCCAGCAGGTCCCCGGTGCAGCAGGTGAAGGGCTACACCTTC
-	TRBV11-3	-	TRBJ1-4	CASSPKSSGFKREKLFF	TGTGCCAGCAGCCCTAAATCCTCGGGATTCAAGCGTGAAAAACTGTTTTTT
-	TRBV30	TRBD1	TRBJ1-1	CAWRIDGQAEAFF	TGTGCCTGGAGGATAGATGGACAGGCTGAAGCTTTCTTT
-	TRBV27	-	TRBJ2-1	CASSLSYRADLLNSYNEQFF	TGTGCCAGCAGTTTATCGTACAGGGCGGATCTCTTAAACTCCTACAATGAGCAGTTCTTC
-	TRBV7-2	-	TRBJ2-2	CASSLVVANTGELFF	TGTGCCAGCAGCCTCGTCGTCGCGAACACCGGGGAGCTGTTTTTT
-	TRBV9	-	TRBJ2-7	CASSVDPGEGEQYF	TGTGCCAGCAGCGTAGACCCGGGAGAGGGCGAGCAGTACTTC
-	TRBV11-3	-	TRBJ1-1	CASSPRTSTEAFF	TGTGCCAGCAGCCCGAGGACATCCACTGAAGCTTTCTTT
-	TRBV4-2	-	TRBJ1-6	CASSRDSSYNSPLHF	TGTGCCAGCAGCCGAGACAGCTCCTATAATTCACCCCTCCACTTT
-	TRBV16	-	TRBJ1-2	CASSPRQDYGYTF	TGTGCCAGCAGCCCTCGACAGGACTATGGCTACACCTTC
-	TRBV4-3	TRBD1	TRBJ2-2	CASSQEQGAAGELFF	TGCGCCAGCAGCCAAGAACAGGGGGCCGCCGGGGAGCTGTTTTTT
-	TRBV13	TRBD2	TRBJ2-3	CASKARPGGTDTQYF	TGTGCCAGCAAGGCTCGGCCCGGGGGGACAGATACGCAGTATTTT
once	TRBV6-1	-	TRBJ2-7	CASSEGSLISYEQYF	TGTGCCAGCAGTGAAGGAAGCCTTATCTCCTACGAGCAGTACTTC
-	TRBV19	TRBD1	TRBJ1-2	CASSHLQGATGYTF	TGTGCCAGTAGCCATCTCCAGGGGGCGACTGGCTACACCTTC
-	TRBV25-1	TRBD2	TRBJ2-5	CASAGTSGGWFQETQYF	TGTGCCAGCGCCGGGACTAGCGGAGGGTGGTTCCAAGAGACCCAGTACTTC
-	TRBV30	-	TRBJ1-6	CAWGPGQGVNSPLHF	TGTGCCTGGGGTCCAGGGCAGGGCGTGAATTCACCCCTCCACTTT
-	TRBV7-7	-	TRBJ1-1	CASSLAKGAEAFF	TGTGCCAGCAGCTTAGCTAAAGGGGCTGAAGCTTTCTTT
-	TRBV29-1	TRBD1	TRBJ2-5	CSSDGQGQETQYF	TGCAGTAGTGACGGACAGGGGCAAGAGACCCAGTACTTC
-	TRBV4-1	-	TRBJ2-7	CASSQRDLVSYEQYF	TGCGCCAGCAGCCAAAGGGACTTGGTCTCCTACGAGCAGTACTTC
-	TRBV14	-	TRBJ1-4	CASSQDHRAEKLFF	TGTGCCAGCAGCCAAGATCACAGGGCTGAAAAACTGTTTTTT
-	TRBV5-4	TRBD2	TRBJ2-5	CASSYGRGGTETQYF	TGTGCCAGCAGCTACGGACGGGGGGGTACAGAGACCCAGTACTTC
-	TRBV15	TRBD2	TRBJ2-1	CATSRDPLAGGEQFF	TGTGCCACCAGCAGAGATCCTCTAGCGGGAGGTGAGCAGTTCTTC
-	TRBV2	-	TRBJ1-2	CASSERRGQNYGYTF	TGTGCCAGCAGTGAAAGGCGAGGACAGAACTATGGCTACACCTTC
-	TRBV5-5	-	TRBJ1-1	CASSLGARVETEAFF	TGTGCCAGCAGCTTGGGGGCCAGGGTTGAGACTGAAGCTTTCTTT